A single sample is the source of the 30 T cell receptor beta chains below, sequenced in a study of T cell responses to AZD1222 COVID-19 vaccine. Clones were read by immunoSEQ multiplex PCR, and TCRdb kept only the in-frame ones, dropping some. Of fewer than 65,000 clones detected, around 92% appear once; the ten largest clones hold approximately 14%. The material sequenced was peripheral blood, taken 28 days after the second AZD1222 dose. These receptors originate from an adult who received the AZD1222 COVID-19 vaccine.

The V and J genes are TRBV9 and TRBJ1-2; D is unclear. Germline CDR1 is SGDLS and CDR2 is YYNGEE. The CDR3 covers 12 residues. With 6 bases removed from V and 4 bases from J, the gap between germline ends came to 10 bases. The CDR3 bases are TGTGCCAGCACCCCCTCGTCCTATGGCTACACCTTC. It translates to CASTPSSYGYTF.

The genes are TRBV3-1 (or the pseudogene TRBV3-2) and TRBJ1-1; no clear D. The CDR3 has 14 amino acids. Germline assignment: CDR1 LGHDT and CDR2 YNNKEL (reference sequence). V was cut by 0 bases and J by 3 bases, with 8 bases left in between. The CDR3 loop is CASSQETGYTEAFF. CDR3 coding DNA: TGTGCCAGCAGCCAAGAAACCGGTTACACTGAAGCTTTCTTT.

The chain has TRBV6-5 and TRBJ1-3, with D hard to call. Trimming cost V 6 bases and J 0 bases, with 9 bases left between them. This CDR3 region has 14 residues. Looked up from germline, CDR1 is MNHEY and CDR2 is SVGAGI. The chain's CDR3 is CASRDGSSGNTIYF. The CDR3 DNA follows: TGTGCCAGCAGGGACGGTAGCTCTGGAAACACCATATATTTT.

This sequence joins TRBV4-3 and TRBJ2-1, with D maybe TRBD1 (6 bases). V was clipped by 0 bases and J by 2 bases, with 8 bases between them. Germline CDR1 is LGHNA and CDR2 is YSLEER. The CDR3 is 15 residues long. CDR3 nucleotides: TGCGCCAGCAGCCAAGAGTGGGACACCTACAATGAGCAGTTCTTC. This codes for CASSQEWDTYNEQFF.

This rearrangement joins TRBV7-8 to TRBJ1-2; D is unresolved. V was clipped by 0 bases and J by 5 bases, with 16 bases between them. Germline V lookup: CDR1 SGHVS, CDR2 FQNEAQ. This CDR3 is built from 16 residues. In DNA, the CDR3 is TGTGCCAGCAGCTTAGCGCGGTCTTCAGTTAAATATGGCTACACCTTC. It codes for CASSLARSSVKYGYTF.

V usage is TRBV19 and J usage is TRBJ2-1, with no clear D. V was pared by 3 bases and J by 4 bases, with 10 bases between. This CDR3 region has 14 residues. The germline gives CDR1 LNHDA, CDR2 SQIVND (reference sequence). The CDR3 DNA reads as TGTGCCAGTAGTATTTCCGGATCATACAATGAGCAGTTCTTC. Translating it yields CASSISGSYNEQFF. Based on the CDR3 plus reference TRBV19 and TRBJ2-1, the full variable domain is DGGITQSPKYLFRKEGQNVTLSCEQNLNHDAMYWYRQDPGQGLRLIYYSQIVNDFQKGDIAEGYSVSREKKESFPLTVTSAQKNPTAFYLCASSISGSYNEQFFGPGTRLTVL.

The rearrangement links TRBV29-1 to TRBJ2-7, with 15 nucleotides matching TRBD2. The CDR3 runs 14 residues. The trim removed 5 bases at V and 7 bases at J, leaving 6 bases unmatched. Germline CDR1 is SQVTM and CDR2 is ANQGSEA. The CDR3 loop reads CSVPGLAGGREQYF. CDR3 coding DNA: TGCAGCGTTCCGGGACTAGCGGGAGGTAGAGAGCAGTACTTC.

The rearrangement links TRBV6-5 to TRBJ2-1, with 10 bases identical to TRBD2. V shed 2 bases, J shed 7 bases, and the junction held 8 bases outside the gene matches. The CDR3 covers 16 residues. Germline V CDR1 and CDR2: MNHEY, SVGAGI. CDR3 nucleotides: TGTGCCAGCAGTTACGAGCTAGCGGGAGCCCGGAATGAGCAGTTCTTC. Protein sequence: CASSYELAGARNEQFF.

This clone was observed a few times. The chain has TRBV6-5 and TRBJ1-3; D not resolved. V lost 6 bases to trimming and J lost 3 bases, with 12 bases between them. The CDR3 loop spans 14 amino acids. The germline V gene encodes CDR1 MNHEY and CDR2 SVGAGI. CDR3 sequence: CASRPRGGGNTIYF. CDR3 sequence (DNA): TGTGCCAGCAGACCCCGGGGAGGTGGAAACACCATATATTTT.

In DNA form, the CDR3 reads TGTGCCTGGAGCCCACTCACTAGCGGGAGCCGCGGAGAGACCCAGTACTTC. Protein sequence: CAWSPLTSGSRGETQYF. The rearrangement links TRBV30 to TRBJ2-5, with 11 positions matching TRBD2. V dropped 3 bases and J dropped 4; count of bases not matched to a gene: 13. CDR3 size: 17 residues. The germline V gene has CDR1 GTSNPN and CDR2 SVGIG (reference sequence).

There are a few counts of this clone. The CDR3 reads CASSVREFSYEQYF. CDR3 sequence (DNA): TGTGCCAGCAGCGTTCGTGAGTTCTCCTACGAGCAGTACTTC. V usage is TRBV9 and J usage is TRBJ2-7; D gene uncertain. The V end was cut by 2 bases, the J end by 0 bases, with 9 bases between. The V gene's germline CDR1 is SGDLS and CDR2 YYNGEE. The CDR3 has 14 residues. Full variable domain (missing parts from reference TRBV9 and TRBJ2-7): DSGVTQTPKHLITATGQRVTLRCSPRSGDLSVYWYQQSLDQGLQFLIQYYNGEERAKGNILERFSAQQFPDLHSELNLSSLELGDSALYFCASSVREFSYEQYFGPGTRLTVT.

J is TRBJ2-2 and V is TRBV7-2; 7 bases match TRBD2. This CDR3 contains 17 residues. Per the germline V gene, CDR1 is SGHTA and CDR2 is FQGNSA. Trimming at V came to 3 bases and at J to 6 bases, leaving 13 bases not matched to a gene. CDR3 DNA sequence: TGTGCCAGCAGCTTTTCGGGGACTAAGTTAACTTCCGGGGAGCTGTTTTTT. Protein: CASSFSGTKLTSGELFF.

The V call is TRBV5-5, the J call TRBJ1-2; D is undetermined. The CDR3 length is 13 residues. V gave up 0 bases and J gave up 4 bases, with 7 bases separating them. The germline gives CDR1 SGHKS, CDR2 YYEKEE (reference sequence). The CDR3 DNA reads as TGTGCCAGCAGCTTGGACCACTCCTATGGCTACACCTTC. Its protein product is CASSLDHSYGYTF.

The rearrangement links TRBV5-4 to TRBJ2-1, with D maybe TRBD2 (6 bases). CDR1 and CDR2 (germline): SGHNT, YYREEE (reference sequence). The CDR3 is 17 amino acids. V was trimmed by 1 base and J by 8 bases, leaving 22 bases between them. The DNA for the CDR3 is TGTGCCAGCAGCTTGCTCACGGGAAGGAGGGGCTCGGATGAGCAGTTCTTC. As protein: CASSLLTGRRGSDEQFF.

The chain joins TRBV18 to TRBJ2-7; 9 bases line up with TRBD1. J gave up 2 bases and V 6 bases, and 5 bases lay outside the gene matches. The CDR3 runs 14 residues. The germline V gene encodes CDR1 KGHSH and CDR2 LQKENI. CDR3 residues: CASSPGQGAYEQYF. The DNA of the CDR3 is TGTGCCAGCTCCCCGGGACAGGGAGCCTACGAGCAGTACTTC.

The chain joins TRBV6-1 to TRBJ2-5, with TRBD2 matching 8 bases. V shed 3 bases and J 7 bases; nucleotides not matched to a gene: 7. Germline CDR1 is MNHNS and CDR2 is SASEGT. CDR3 length: 14 amino acids. The CDR3 DNA follows: TGTGCCAGCAGTGATAGCGGGATGAGGGGGACCCAGTACTTC. It yields the protein CASSDSGMRGTQYF.

The CDR3 nucleotides are TGTGCCAGCAGCGAGATGCCCTTTGAAGGGGAAAAGCAGTACTTC. As protein: CASSEMPFEGEKQYF. The V and J genes are TRBV11-2 and TRBJ2-7; D might be TRBD1 (5 bases). This CDR3 has 15 residues. Trimming stripped 5 bases from V and 8 bases from J, with 22 bases between. Germline V gene lookup returns CDR1 SGHAT and CDR2 FQNNGV.

This chain uses TRBV11-3 with TRBJ1-1; D ambiguous. Per germline, CDR1 SGHNT and CDR2 YENEEA. The ends were cut back, 0 bases at V and 10 bases at J, with 24 bases in the middle. The CDR3 runs to 17 residues. The CDR3 nucleotides read TGTGCCAGCAGCTTAGATCTAGAGGTCTTCCCCTCACGAGCAGCTTTCTTT. This gives the protein CASSLDLEVFPSRAAFF. Full variable domain (remainder filled in from reference TRBV11-3 and TRBJ1-1): EAGVVQSPRYKIIEKKQPVAFWCNPISGHNTLYWYLQNLGQGPELLIRYENEEAVDDSQLPKDRFSAERLKGVDSTLKIQPAELGDSAVYLCASSLDLEVFPSRAAFFGQGTRLTVV.

The genes are TRBV6-5 and TRBJ1-2, with 9 bases that match TRBD1. The junction had 6 bases not matched to a gene; V was cut back by 5 bases and J by 5 bases. Germline V gives CDR1 MNHEY, CDR2 SVGAGI. The CDR3 has 14 residues. The CDR3 sequence is CASSRTGDTYGYTF. CDR3 coding DNA: TGTGCCAGCAGTCGGACAGGGGATACTTATGGCTACACCTTC.

The CDR3 DNA is TGTGCCAGCAGCTTAGCCAGCGGGAGTCAAGAGACCCAGTACTTC. This codes for CASSLASGSQETQYF. This chain uses TRBV5-5 with TRBJ2-5, with 8 bases aligning to TRBD2. Trimming cost V 2 bases and J 2 bases; bases outside gene matches: 5. Germline V gene lookup returns CDR1 SGHKS and CDR2 YYEKEE (reference sequence). The CDR3 has 15 amino acids.

This chain uses TRBV11-2 with TRBJ2-4; 7 bases agree with TRBD2. The CDR3 is 17 amino acids. Germline V CDR1 and CDR2: SGHAT, FQNNGV. V lost 3 bases, J lost 5 bases, and 13 bases stayed unmatched. CDR3 loop: CASSFIHGGRRENIQYF. CDR3 coding DNA: TGTGCCAGCAGCTTTATTCATGGCGGGAGAAGGGAAAACATTCAGTACTTC.

The chain couples TRBV6-4 to TRBJ1-2, with D unclear. There are 20 residues in the CDR3. CDR1 MRHNA and CDR2 SNTAGT come from the germline V gene. V shed 4 bases and J shed 1 base, with 28 bases lying between them. The CDR3 sequence is CASSASPGVRDALHNYGYTF. CDR3 DNA sequence: TGTGCCAGCAGTGCCAGCCCCGGGGTAAGAGATGCTCTCCATAACTATGGCTACACCTTC.

The rearrangement links TRBV10-3 to TRBJ1-5, with 8 bases matching TRBD1. Germline trimming cut 3 bases from V and 4 bases from J; bases unmatched to any gene: 11. The CDR3 is 17 residues long. Germline V lookup: CDR1 ENHRY, CDR2 SYGVKD. The CDR3 region is CAISDAPGQGGNQPQHF. CDR3 DNA: TGTGCCATCAGTGACGCTCCAGGACAGGGCGGGAATCAGCCCCAGCATTTT.

DNA of the CDR3: TGTGCCTGGGCCGAGGGGTTGTGGAACACTGAAGCTTTCTTT. It is translated as CAWAEGLWNTEAFF. The genes are TRBV30 and TRBJ1-1, with D maybe TRBD1 (5 bases). This CDR3 contains 14 residues. The germline V gene encodes CDR1 GTSNPN and CDR2 SVGIG (reference sequence). V was clipped by 5 bases and J by 1 base, with 14 bases between them.

Here the CDR3 DNA reads TGTGCCAGCAGCTTAGGCGGGAGGGGCACAGATACGCAGTATTTT. Encoded protein: CASSLGGRGTDTQYF. V and J are TRBV11-3 and TRBJ2-3; 9 nucleotides match TRBD2. Looked up from germline, CDR1 is SGHNT and CDR2 is YENEEA. The CDR3 has 15 amino acids. V gave up 1 base and J gave up 1 base; unmatched junction bases: 0.

The gene calls are TRBV28 and TRBJ2-1; D possibly matches TRBD1 or TRBD2 (5 bases each). Germline CDR1 and CDR2: MDHEN and SYDVKM. The CDR3 runs 11 residues. CDR3 sequence (DNA): TGTGCGCTCGGGACGCCCAATGAGCAGTTCTTC. It encodes CALGTPNEQFF.

V is TRBV30 and J is TRBJ1-3; D uncertain. The CDR3 loop spans 17 amino acids. V gave up 2 bases and J gave up 4 bases, with 21 bases separating them. Germline loops: CDR1 GTSNPN, CDR2 SVGIG (reference sequence). The CDR3 nucleotides read TGTGCCTGGAGTCTCTTCCCGGGCGGTGCAGGAGGAAACACCATATATTTT. Translation: CAWSLFPGGAGGNTIYF.

This clone was seen a handful of times. The chain is built from TRBV6-5 and TRBJ2-1, with 8 bases that match TRBD2. V trimming: 8 bases; J trimming: 9 bases; junction bases outside the gene matches: 15. The length of the CDR3 is 15 residues. In germline, CDR1 is MNHEY, CDR2 SVGAGI. The CDR3: CASVAGLAGVSEQFF. The CDR3 bases are TGTGCCAGCGTGGCGGGGCTAGCGGGTGTGTCTGAGCAGTTCTTC.

This chain connects TRBV2 to TRBJ1-4, with 7 bases matching TRBD1. The ends lost 7 bases at V and 8 bases at J; junction bases unmatched: 10. CDR1 is SNHLY, CDR2 FYNNEI, per germline. The CDR3 extends over 14 amino acids. In DNA, the CDR3 is TGTGCCAGCACCCAGGGGGGGCTACGAGAAAAACTGTTTTTT. Encoded protein: CASTQGGLREKLFF.

J is TRBJ2-6 and V is TRBV19, with D unresolved. This CDR3 has 16 amino acids. Germline assignment: CDR1 LNHDA and CDR2 SQIVND (reference sequence). Trimming cost V 4 bases and J 0 bases, with 10 bases left between them. The CDR3 DNA is TGTGCCAGTAGTACCGCGTCGGGCTCTGGGGCCAACGTCCTGACTTTC. Its protein is CASSTASGSGANVLTF.